The T cell receptor (beta chain) described here comes from a study of regulatory T cells in long-lasting Graves disease. The TCR beta library used iRepertoire HTBI primers with Arm-PCR amplification of CDR3. MiXCR, applied by TCRdb to the multiplex PCR reads, yields one record per CDR3 protein. The table shows roughly 450,000 distinct CDR3 sequences, with 20% occurring only once. Time point reported: persistent/refractory GD, antithyroid drugs over 5 years with positive TRAb. With RNA extracted from PBMCs as input, the TCR library was made. This clonotype showed up many times. CDR1 SGHVS and CDR2 FQNEAQ come from the germline V gene. The CDR3 extends over 15 amino acids. Unmatched junction bases numbered 12, after V lost 5 bases and J lost 7 bases.

Sequencing used peripheral blood mononuclear cells (PBMCs), obtained when the disease was refractory, from a patient treated with antithyroid drugs. This clonotype was sampled from a female donor with Graves disease. The V and J genes are TRBV7-8 and TRBJ1-2, with 8 bases identical to TRBD1. The CDR3 sequence is CASSLWAGGEPGYTF. The CDR3 coding sequence is TGTGCCAGCAGCCTCTGGGCAGGGGGCGAACCTGGCTACACCTTC.